This T cell receptor beta chain derives from a study of long-term antiretroviral therapy in people with HIV. The libraries were made with immunoSEQ v3.0 at survey level. TCRdb's copy holds only in-frame clones and misses some; the assay was immunoSEQ multiplex PCR. The repertoire has 15,000 to 20,000 clones, 80% to 90% of them found once; the top ten carry more than 7%. Turning to this clone: The antigen is unknown.

Study-wide findings and caveats: Records did not include ART adherence, viral resistance or therapy changes.

The V gene end was trimmed by 3 bases and the J gene end by 8 bases; junction bases not matched to a gene: 8. This CDR3 is built from 14 residues. CDR1 is GTSNPN and CDR2 is SVGIG in the germline V gene (reference sequence). No fewer than two post-ART and no fewer than one pre-ART PBMC samples existed for each donor. The receptor's source is a man in his forties or fifties with HIV. V usage is TRBV30 and J usage is TRBJ1-4; 8 positions match TRBD1. The sample consisted of unsorted PBMCs, taken 4.2 years after starting antiretroviral therapy. The CDR3 is CAWRPRGLGEKLFF. The CDR3 region has the DNA TGTGCCTGGAGGCCCAGGGGGCTAGGGGAAAAACTGTTTTTT. Full variable domain (rest looked up from reference TRBV30 and TRBJ1-4): SQTIHQWPATLVQPVGSPLSLECTVEGTSNPNLYWYRQAAGRGLQLLFYSVGIGQISSEVPQNLSASRPQDRQFILSSKKLLLSDSGFYLCAWRPRGLGEKLFFGSGTQLSVL.